A selection of T cell receptor beta chains follows, all from one sample in a study of blood T cell repertoires in COVID-19. Only in-frame clones appear in the TCRdb table, and some are missing; sequencing was by immunoSEQ multiplex PCR. The sample shows 200,000 to 250,000 clones, around 90% of them seen only once. The sequencing input was PBMCs or T cells enriched from blood (not recorded which). All receptors derive from a young man who had recovered from COVID-19. Both conserved end residues are part of each CDR3. D genes are given only for firm matches. The listing skips clone size in some rows; elsewhere it reads once, few, many or a size class.

>few|TRBV9|.|TRBJ1-3
TGTGCCAGCAGCGTAGAGGGGTCTGGAAACACCATATATTTT
CASSVEGSGNTIYF
>.|TRBV4-1|.|TRBJ2-3
TGCGCCAGCAGCCGAGACAGCGACACAGATACGCAGTATTTT
CASSRDSDTDTQYF
>.|TRBV5-1|TRBD2|TRBJ2-1
TGCGCCAGCACCGATACTAGCGGGGGGGCGCCGTTCTTC
CASTDTSGGAPFF
>.|TRBV7-3|TRBD1|TRBJ2-1
TGTGCCAGCAGCTTACAGGGGGCGAACAATGAGCAGTTCTTC
CASSLQGANNEQFF
>.|TRBV7-9|TRBD2|TRBJ2-5
TGTGCCAGCAGCTTATTGGGGGAGCGGGAGAAAGAGACCCAGTACTTC
CASSLLGEREKETQYF
>.|TRBV28|.|TRBJ1-1
TGTGCCAGCAGTCCCAGGGTATATCGGGCGATGAACACTGAAGCTTTCTTT
CASSPRVYRAMNTEAFF
>.|TRBV6-5|.|TRBJ2-6
TGTGCCAGCAGTTACGGGGGGGCCGCCGGGGCCAACGTCCTGACTTTC
CASSYGGAAGANVLTF
>.|TRBV19|.|TRBJ1-2
TGTGCCAGTAGTATATATCCAGGTACTAACTATGGCTACACCTTC
CASSIYPGTNYGYTF
>.|TRBV19|.|TRBJ2-2
TGTGCCAGTAGTATAATCCGAGGCAACACCGGGGAGCTGTTTTTT
CASSIIRGNTGELFF
>.|TRBV28|.|TRBJ1-1
TGTGCCAGCAGCTCCCGGACAGCCAACACTGAAGCTTTCTTT
CASSSRTANTEAFF
>.|TRBV3-1/TRBV3-2|.|TRBJ2-7
TGTGCCAGCAGCCAACTCGAACGGGGGGCGGACGAGCAGTACTTC
CASSQLERGADEQYF
>.|TRBV11-2|.|TRBJ1-2
TGTGCCAGCAGCTCCCGGACACCCTATGGCTACACCTTC
CASSSRTPYGYTF
>.|TRBV15|TRBD1|TRBJ1-4
TGTGCCACCATCAAGGGACAGGGAAACGAAAAACTGTTTTTT
CATIKGQGNEKLFF
>.|TRBV18|.|TRBJ2-1
TGTGCCAGCTCCCCCGGGACACCATACAATGAGCAGTTCTTC
CASSPGTPYNEQFF
>.|TRBV5-4|.|TRBJ2-1
TGTGCCAGCAGCCCGGGCCAGGGCCGGGTGGATGAGCAGTTCTTC
CASSPGQGRVDEQFF
>.|TRBV18|TRBD1|TRBJ1-2
TGTGCCAGCTCCGCGGACAGGGCGGACTATGGCTACACCTTC
CASSADRADYGYTF
>.|TRBV12-3/TRBV12-4|.|TRBJ1-2
TGTGCCAGCGGGGGGGGCTATGGCTACACCTTC
CASGGGYGYTF
>once|TRBV5-1|.|TRBJ1-1
TGCGCCAGCAGCTTGGGGGCAGATTCGTGGACTGAAGCTTTCTTT
CASSLGADSWTEAFF
>.|TRBV9|.|TRBJ2-2
TGTGCCAGCAGCGTAGCACTAGGACAGGGAGGGACCGGGGAGCTGTTTTTT
CASSVALGQGGTGELFF
>.|TRBV18|TRBD2|TRBJ2-5
TGTGCCAGCTCACCACGGAATAGCGGGAGGCCCCAAGAGACCCAGTACTTC
CASSPRNSGRPQETQYF
>.|TRBV11-3|TRBD2|TRBJ2-1
TGTGCCAGCAGCTCCGAACTAGCGAACAATGAGCAGTTCTTC
CASSSELANNEQFF
>.|TRBV4-2|TRBD1|TRBJ2-3
TGTGCCAGCAGCCTGAGACCCGGGACAGATAGCACAGATACGCAGTATTTT
CASSLRPGTDSTDTQYF
>once|TRBV3-1/TRBV3-2|.|TRBJ1-6
TGTGCCAGCAGCAAACTTGACAGTCTTTCCCTCCACTTT
CASSKLDSLSLHF
>.|TRBV28|TRBD1|TRBJ1-2
TGTGCCAGCAACGGACAGGGGCAGGGTACCTATGGCTACACCTTC
CASNGQGQGTYGYTF
>.|TRBV11-2|.|TRBJ1-3
TGTGCCAGCAGCTTAGCGGGTTCTGGAAACACCATATATTTT
CASSLAGSGNTIYF
>.|TRBV28|.|TRBJ1-2
TGTGCCAGCAGTTCTCGAAGGACGGGACTCTTCCTTGACTATGGCTACACCTTC
CASSSRRTGLFLDYGYTF
>.|TRBV5-8|.|TRBJ1-6
TGTGCCAGCAGCTTGATCGGTTTACAGGGAAATTCACCCCTCCACTTT
CASSLIGLQGNSPLHF
>.|TRBV27|TRBD1|TRBJ2-7
TGTGCCAGCAGCTACCGGGACAGCTCCTACGAGCAGTACTTC
CASSYRDSSYEQYF
>once|TRBV4-2|.|TRBJ2-7
TGTGCCAGCAGCCAAGATCAGTTTGCCGCCTACGAGCAGTACTTC
CASSQDQFAAYEQYF